Shown below are 16 T cell receptor beta chains from a single sample sequenced in a study of T cell responses to AZD1222 COVID-19 vaccine. The assay was immunoSEQ multiplex PCR, and TCRdb's table has in-frame clones only and misses some. The data contain 100,000 to 150,000 clones, 91% of them singletons. This material consisted of peripheral blood, taken on day 0 of AZD1222 vaccination. The receptors come from an adult in good health.

The rearrangement uses TRBV7-6 and TRBJ2-7; 9 nucleotides match TRBD2. This CDR3 comprises 15 residues. With V trimmed by 1 base and J by 5 bases, 6 bases remained unmatched. CDR1 is SGHVS, CDR2 FNYEAQ, per germline. CDR3 nucleotides: TGTGCCAGCAGCTTAGGGCCCGGGACTAGCAACGAGCAGTACTTC. Its protein is CASSLGPGTSNEQYF.

The table lists this clone with a few counts. J is TRBJ2-3 and V is TRBV5-1, with D unclear. V was cut by 4 bases and J by 2 bases, with 8 bases left in between. The CDR3 runs to 13 residues. Germline loops: CDR1 SGHRS, CDR2 YFSETQ. The CDR3 region has the DNA TGCGCCAGCAGCAACGGGTACACAGATACGCAGTATTTT. Translation gives CASSNGYTDTQYF.

As to this clone: A read error may account for a junction end that differs from germline. The CDR3 region has the DNA TGTGCCAGTAGTATAATCGGGGCCAACTTTGGCTACACCTTC. Protein: CASSIIGANFGYTF. The chain carries TRBV19 and TRBJ1-2, with D perhaps matching TRBD1 (5 bases). The germline V gene has CDR1 LNHDA and CDR2 SQIVND (reference sequence). This CDR3 comprises 14 residues.

The rearrangement uses TRBV9 and TRBJ2-1; 7 positions agree with TRBD2. The CDR3 is 17 residues long. J gave up 2 bases and V 0 bases, and 8 bases lay outside the gene matches. Germline-derived CDR1 and CDR2 are SGDLS and YYNGEE. In DNA form, the CDR3 reads TGTGCCAGCAGCGTAGAGGGGCTAGCGGAGCCCTACAATGAGCAGTTCTTC. This translates into CASSVEGLAEPYNEQFF.

V gene TRBV19 combines with J gene TRBJ2-5; 8 bases map to TRBD1. The junction had 3 bases not matched to a gene; V was cut back by 4 bases and J by 5 bases. Germline V CDR1 and CDR2: LNHDA, SQIVND (reference sequence). The length of the CDR3 is 13 residues. The CDR3: CASSTGGLETQYF. In DNA form, the CDR3 reads TGTGCCAGTAGTACAGGGGGCTTGGAGACCCAGTACTTC.

This chain connects TRBV5-1 to TRBJ1-1; 10 bases are a match to TRBD1. CDR3 length equals 13 residues. CDR1 is SGHRS and CDR2 is YFSETQ in the germline V gene. The V gene end was trimmed by 2 bases and the J gene end by 10 bases; junction bases not matched to a gene: 5. For the CDR3, the DNA is TGCGCCAGCAGCTTAGGACAGGGGGGGATAGCTTTCTTT. It codes for CASSLGQGGIAFF.

The genes are TRBV2 and TRBJ1-1; possible D gene TRBD1, 5 bases. The CDR3 is 14 amino acids. Trimming stripped 5 bases from V and 1 base from J, with 11 bases between. CDR1 and CDR2 (germline): SNHLY, FYNNEI. CDR3 region: CASSPRAANTEAFF. The CDR3 DNA follows: TGTGCCAGCAGTCCCAGGGCGGCGAACACTGAAGCTTTCTTT. Drawing the rest from reference TRBV2 and TRBJ1-1, the complete variable domain is EPEVTQTPSHQVTQMGQEVILRCVPISNHLYFYWYRQILGQKVEFLVSFYNNEISEKSEIFDDQFSVERPDGSNFTLKIRSTKLEDSAMYFCASSPRAANTEAFFGQGTRLTVV.

The CDR3 DNA reads as TGTGCCAGCAGCCTACTAGCGGGGATCACAGATACGCAGTATTTT. This sequence encodes CASSLLAGITDTQYF. The V call is TRBV7-2, the J call TRBJ2-3; 10 bases agree with TRBD2. The germline CDR1 and CDR2 sequences are SGHTA and FQGNSA. The CDR3 has 15 residues. V dropped 5 bases and J dropped 2; count of bases not matched to a gene: 4.

This chain uses TRBV5-1 with TRBJ2-7; 11 bases line up with TRBD2. Germline V gene lookup returns CDR1 SGHRS and CDR2 YFSETQ. V lost 5 bases to trimming and J lost 3 bases; unmatched junction nucleotides: 4. The CDR3 is made up of 14 amino acids. The CDR3 protein is CASSRGTSGYEQYF. The CDR3 DNA follows: TGCGCCAGCAGTCGCGGGACTAGCGGCTACGAGCAGTACTTC.

The V call is TRBV6-5, the J call TRBJ1-5; possible D gene TRBD1, 5 bases. The CDR3 is 13 residues long. Germline CDR1 reads MNHEY; CDR2 reads SVGAGI. Trimming left V 6 bases short and J 7 bases short, with 13 bases between. CDR3 sequence reads: CASSGALEQPQHF. The CDR3, as DNA: TGTGCCAGCAGCGGGGCCCTGGAGCAGCCCCAGCATTTT.

The CDR3 nucleotides are TGTGCCTGGTCAGGGGCCTACAATCAGCCCCAGCATTTT. Translating gives CAWSGAYNQPQHF. V gene TRBV30 combines with J gene TRBJ1-5, with TRBD1 as a possible D gene (6 bases). Germline lookup yields CDR1 GTSNPN and CDR2 SVGIG (reference sequence). This CDR3 contains 13 residues. The V end was cut by 5 bases, the J end by 3 bases, with 11 bases between.

The chain uses TRBV10-3 and TRBJ2-3; 7 bases align to TRBD2. This CDR3 is 17 amino acids long. The V gene's germline CDR1 is ENHRY and CDR2 SYGVKD. Unmatched junction bases numbered 9, after V lost 1 base and J lost 2 bases. The CDR3 DNA reads as TGTGCCATCAGTGAGTATGGACTAGAAGTCCCCACAGATACGCAGTATTTT. Its protein is CAISEYGLEVPTDTQYF.

The rearrangement joins TRBV12-5 to TRBJ1-2; D gene ambiguous. The CDR3 is 13 residues long. The germline V gene encodes CDR1 LGHNT and CDR2 FRNRAP. Deletions cut 7 bases from V and 1 base from J, with 10 bases between. CDR3 bases: TGTGCTAGTGTGCGGGGATTTAACTATGGCTACACCTTC. It yields the protein CASVRGFNYGYTF.

The V and J genes are TRBV6-2 or TRBV6-3 and TRBJ2-1; 9 positions match TRBD2. Losses at the gene ends were 2 bases for V and 7 bases for J; bases not matched to a gene: 12. The CDR3 loop spans 17 amino acids. The germline CDR1 and CDR2 sequences are MNHEY and SVGEGT. Written as DNA, the CDR3 is TGTGCCAGCAGTTACCTCAATCTAGCGGGAATCGGAAATGAGCAGTTCTTC. Its translation: CASSYLNLAGIGNEQFF.

The rearrangement joins TRBV3-1 (or the pseudogene TRBV3-2) to TRBJ1-3, with unresolved D. Germline lookup yields CDR1 LGHDT and CDR2 YNNKEL (reference sequence). The germline V and J ends were trimmed by 0 bases and 0 bases, with 6 bases remaining between them. This CDR3 has 15 amino acids. DNA of the CDR3: TGTGCCAGCAGCCAAGATCTTACCTCTGGAAACACCATATATTTT. As protein: CASSQDLTSGNTIYF.

Worth noting for this clone: This sample includes further DNA sequences coding for the same CDR3. V usage is TRBV6-1 and J usage is TRBJ1-2; 8 bases fit TRBD1. Trimming removed 3 bases from V and 3 bases from J; junction bases left unmatched: 0. CDR1 MNHNS and CDR2 SASEGT come from the germline V gene. The CDR3 is made up of 13 amino acids. CDR3: CASSETGDYGYTF. For the CDR3, the DNA is TGTGCCAGCAGTGAGACAGGGGACTATGGCTACACCTTC.